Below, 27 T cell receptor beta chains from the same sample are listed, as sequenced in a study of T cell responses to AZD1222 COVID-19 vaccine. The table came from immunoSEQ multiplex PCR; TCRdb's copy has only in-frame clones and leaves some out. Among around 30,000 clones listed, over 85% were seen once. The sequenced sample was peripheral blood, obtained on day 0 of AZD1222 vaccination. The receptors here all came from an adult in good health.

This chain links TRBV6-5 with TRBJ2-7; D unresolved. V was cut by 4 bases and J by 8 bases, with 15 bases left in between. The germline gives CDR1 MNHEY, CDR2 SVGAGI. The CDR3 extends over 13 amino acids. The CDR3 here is CASSSSPIGKQYF. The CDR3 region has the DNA TGTGCCAGCAGTTCCAGTCCAATCGGAAAGCAGTACTTC.

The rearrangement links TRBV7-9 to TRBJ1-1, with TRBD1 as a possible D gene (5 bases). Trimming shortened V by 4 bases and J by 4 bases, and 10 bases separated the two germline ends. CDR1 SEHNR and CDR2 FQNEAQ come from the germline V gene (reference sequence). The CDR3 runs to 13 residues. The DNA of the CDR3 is TGTGCCAGCAGCTATGACAGAGGCACTGAAGCTTTCTTT. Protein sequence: CASSYDRGTEAFF.

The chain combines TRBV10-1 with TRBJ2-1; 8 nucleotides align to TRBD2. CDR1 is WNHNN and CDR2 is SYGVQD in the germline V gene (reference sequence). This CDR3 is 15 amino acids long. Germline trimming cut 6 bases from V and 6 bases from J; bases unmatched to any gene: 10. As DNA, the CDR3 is TGCGCCAGCAGCCAGTCCGGGGGGGGACTCAATGAGCAGTTCTTC. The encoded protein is CASSQSGGGLNEQFF.

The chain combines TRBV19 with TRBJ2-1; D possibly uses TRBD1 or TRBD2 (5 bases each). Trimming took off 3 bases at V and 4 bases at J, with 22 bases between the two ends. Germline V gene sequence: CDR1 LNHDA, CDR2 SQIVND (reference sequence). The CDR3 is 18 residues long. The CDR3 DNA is TGTGCCAGTAGTATGGGCAGGGCTTGGGACCCAGCGTACAATGAGCAGTTCTTC. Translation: CASSMGRAWDPAYNEQFF.

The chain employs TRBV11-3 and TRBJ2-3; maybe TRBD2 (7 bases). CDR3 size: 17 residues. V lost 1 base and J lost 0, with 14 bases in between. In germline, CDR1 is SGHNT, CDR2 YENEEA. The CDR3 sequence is CASSLGGLADSTDTQYF. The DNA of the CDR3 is TGTGCCAGCAGCTTAGGGGGGCTAGCGGATAGCACAGATACGCAGTATTTT.

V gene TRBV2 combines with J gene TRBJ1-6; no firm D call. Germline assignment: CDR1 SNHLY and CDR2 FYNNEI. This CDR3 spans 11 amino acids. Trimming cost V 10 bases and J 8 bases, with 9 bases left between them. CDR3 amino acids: CATQTDSPLHF. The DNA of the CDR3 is TGTGCCACCCAAACTGATTCACCCCTCCACTTT.

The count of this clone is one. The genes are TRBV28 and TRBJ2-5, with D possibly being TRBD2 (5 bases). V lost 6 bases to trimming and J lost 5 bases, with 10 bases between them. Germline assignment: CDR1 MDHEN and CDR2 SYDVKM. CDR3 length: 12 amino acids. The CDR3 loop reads CASRLASETQYF. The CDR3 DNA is TGTGCCAGCAGGCTAGCTTCGGAGACCCAGTACTTC.

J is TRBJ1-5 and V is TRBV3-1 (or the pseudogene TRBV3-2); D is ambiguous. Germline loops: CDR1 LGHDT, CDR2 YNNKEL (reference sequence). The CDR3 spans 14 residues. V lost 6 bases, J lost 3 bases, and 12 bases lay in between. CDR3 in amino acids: CASSQFPLNQPQHF. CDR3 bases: TGTGCCAGCAGTCAGTTTCCTCTCAATCAGCCCCAGCATTTT.

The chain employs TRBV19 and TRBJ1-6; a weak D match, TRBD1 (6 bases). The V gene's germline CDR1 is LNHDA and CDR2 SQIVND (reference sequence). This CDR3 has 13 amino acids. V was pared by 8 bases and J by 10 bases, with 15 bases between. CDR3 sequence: CASQDRQLSPLHF. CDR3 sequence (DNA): TGTGCCAGTCAAGACAGGCAATTGTCACCCCTCCACTTT.

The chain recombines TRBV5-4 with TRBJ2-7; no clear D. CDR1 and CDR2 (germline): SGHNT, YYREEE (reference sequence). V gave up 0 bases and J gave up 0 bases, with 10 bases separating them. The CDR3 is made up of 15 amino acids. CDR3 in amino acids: CASSLEYQRSYEQYF. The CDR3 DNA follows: TGTGCCAGCAGCTTGGAATACCAGCGCTCCTACGAGCAGTACTTC.

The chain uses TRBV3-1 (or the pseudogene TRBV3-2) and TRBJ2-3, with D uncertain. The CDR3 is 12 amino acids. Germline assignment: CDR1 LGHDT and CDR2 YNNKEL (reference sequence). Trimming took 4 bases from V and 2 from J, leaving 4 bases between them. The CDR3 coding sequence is TGTGCCAGCAGCCCCCACACAGATACGCAGTATTTT. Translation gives CASSPHTDTQYF.

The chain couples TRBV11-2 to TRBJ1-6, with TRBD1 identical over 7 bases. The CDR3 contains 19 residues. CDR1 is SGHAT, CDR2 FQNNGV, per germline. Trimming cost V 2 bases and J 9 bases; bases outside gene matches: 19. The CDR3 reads CASSLRTGQNTLGVSPLHF. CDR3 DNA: TGTGCCAGCAGCTTACGAACGGGACAGAACACCCTTGGGGTTTCACCCCTCCACTTT.

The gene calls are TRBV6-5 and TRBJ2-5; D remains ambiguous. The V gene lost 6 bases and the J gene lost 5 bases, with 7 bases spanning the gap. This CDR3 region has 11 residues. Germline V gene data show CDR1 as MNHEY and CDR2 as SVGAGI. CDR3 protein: CASRSWETQYF. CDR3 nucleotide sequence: TGTGCCAGCAGGTCGTGGGAGACCCAGTACTTC.

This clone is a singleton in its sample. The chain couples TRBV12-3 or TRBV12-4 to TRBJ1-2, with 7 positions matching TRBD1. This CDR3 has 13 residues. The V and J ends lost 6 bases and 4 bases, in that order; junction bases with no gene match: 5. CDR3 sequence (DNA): TGTGCCAGCAGACAACAGGGGCCCTATGGCTACACCTTC. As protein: CASRQQGPYGYTF.

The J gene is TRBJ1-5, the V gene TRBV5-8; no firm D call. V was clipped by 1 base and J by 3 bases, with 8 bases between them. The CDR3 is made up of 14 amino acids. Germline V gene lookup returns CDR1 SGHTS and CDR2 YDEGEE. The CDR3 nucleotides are TGTGCCAGCAGCTTGAACAGTAACAATCAGCCCCAGCATTTT. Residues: CASSLNSNNQPQHF.

The CDR3 here is CASSPRTGNTEAFF. DNA for the CDR3: TGTGCCAGTAGTCCGAGGACAGGGAACACTGAAGCTTTCTTT. The chain combines TRBV19 with TRBJ1-1; 7 bases align to TRBD1. CDR1 is LNHDA and CDR2 is SQIVND in the germline V gene (reference sequence). V trimming: 5 bases; J trimming: 1 base; junction bases outside the gene matches: 4. CDR3 length equals 14 residues.

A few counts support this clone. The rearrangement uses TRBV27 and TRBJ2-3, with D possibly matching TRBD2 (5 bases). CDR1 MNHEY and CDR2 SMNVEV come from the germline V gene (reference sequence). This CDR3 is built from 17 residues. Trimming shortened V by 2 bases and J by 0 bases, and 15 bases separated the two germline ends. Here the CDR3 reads CASSLPPRGGSTDTQYF. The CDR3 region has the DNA TGTGCCAGCAGTTTACCCCCTAGAGGCGGGAGCACAGATACGCAGTATTTT.

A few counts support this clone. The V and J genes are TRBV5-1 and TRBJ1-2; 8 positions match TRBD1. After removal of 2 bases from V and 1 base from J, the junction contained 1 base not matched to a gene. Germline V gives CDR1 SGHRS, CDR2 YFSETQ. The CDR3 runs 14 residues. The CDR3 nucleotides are TGCGCCAGCAGCTTCGGACAGGGTAACTATGGCTACACCTTC. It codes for CASSFGQGNYGYTF.

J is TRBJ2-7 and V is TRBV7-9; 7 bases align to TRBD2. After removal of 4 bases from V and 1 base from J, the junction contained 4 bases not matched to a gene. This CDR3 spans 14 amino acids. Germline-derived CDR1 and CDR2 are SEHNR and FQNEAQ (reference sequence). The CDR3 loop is CASSSLGGSYEQYF. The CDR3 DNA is TGTGCCAGCAGCTCCCTCGGGGGGTCCTACGAGCAGTACTTC.

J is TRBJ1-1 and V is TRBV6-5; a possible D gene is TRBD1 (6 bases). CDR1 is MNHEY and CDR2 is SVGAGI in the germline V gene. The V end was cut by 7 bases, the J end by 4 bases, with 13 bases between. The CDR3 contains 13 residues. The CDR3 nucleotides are TGTGCCAGCACCTGGACAGTTGGCACTGAAGCTTTCTTT. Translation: CASTWTVGTEAFF.

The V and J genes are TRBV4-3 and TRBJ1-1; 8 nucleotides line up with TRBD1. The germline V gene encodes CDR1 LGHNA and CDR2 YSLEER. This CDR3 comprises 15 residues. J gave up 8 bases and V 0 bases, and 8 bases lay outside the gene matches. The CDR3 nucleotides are TGCGCCAGCAGCCAAGATGCCAGGGGGCACCGAGAAGCTTTCTTT. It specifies CASSQDARGHREAFF.

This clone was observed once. The CDR3 protein is CAWKSRGNSYNEQFF. DNA for the CDR3: TGTGCCTGGAAGTCTCGGGGAAACTCCTACAATGAGCAGTTCTTC. This chain uses TRBV30 with TRBJ2-1; D is perhaps TRBD2 (5 bases). The CDR3 is 15 residues long. V dropped 4 bases and J dropped 0 bases, with 13 bases sitting between them. Germline CDR1 reads GTSNPN; CDR2 reads SVGIG (reference sequence).

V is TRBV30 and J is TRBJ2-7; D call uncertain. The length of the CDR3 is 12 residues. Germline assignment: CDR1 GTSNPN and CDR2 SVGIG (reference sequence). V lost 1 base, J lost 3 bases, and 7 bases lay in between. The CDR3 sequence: CAWSAPFYEQYF. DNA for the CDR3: TGTGCCTGGAGTGCCCCCTTCTACGAGCAGTACTTC.

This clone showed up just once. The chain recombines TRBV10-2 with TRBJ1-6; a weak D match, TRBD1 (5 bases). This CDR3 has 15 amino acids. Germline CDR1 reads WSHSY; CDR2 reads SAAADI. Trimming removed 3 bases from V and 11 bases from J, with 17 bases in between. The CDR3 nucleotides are TGCGCCAGCAGTGACAGGGTCCCCGTAGAGACACCCCTCCACTTT. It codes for CASSDRVPVETPLHF.

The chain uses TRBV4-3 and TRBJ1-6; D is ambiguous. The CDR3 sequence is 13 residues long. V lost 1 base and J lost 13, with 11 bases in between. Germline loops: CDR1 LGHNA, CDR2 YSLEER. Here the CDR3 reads CASSQVHTRPLHF. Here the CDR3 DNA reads TGCGCCAGCAGCCAAGTTCATACGAGGCCCCTCCACTTT.

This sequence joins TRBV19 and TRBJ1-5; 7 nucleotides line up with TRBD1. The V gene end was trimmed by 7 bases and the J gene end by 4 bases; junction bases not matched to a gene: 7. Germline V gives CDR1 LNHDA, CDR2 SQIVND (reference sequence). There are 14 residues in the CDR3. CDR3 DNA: TGTGCCAGTAACAGGGACAGAGTTAATCAGCCCCAGCATTTT. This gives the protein CASNRDRVNQPQHF.

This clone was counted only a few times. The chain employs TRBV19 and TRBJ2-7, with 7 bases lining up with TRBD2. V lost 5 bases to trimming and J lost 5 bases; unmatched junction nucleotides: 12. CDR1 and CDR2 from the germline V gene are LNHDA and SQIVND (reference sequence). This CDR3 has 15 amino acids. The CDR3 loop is CASSPLRGGDDEQYF. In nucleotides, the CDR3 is TGTGCCAGTAGTCCCCTCCGCGGGGGAGACGACGAGCAGTACTTC.